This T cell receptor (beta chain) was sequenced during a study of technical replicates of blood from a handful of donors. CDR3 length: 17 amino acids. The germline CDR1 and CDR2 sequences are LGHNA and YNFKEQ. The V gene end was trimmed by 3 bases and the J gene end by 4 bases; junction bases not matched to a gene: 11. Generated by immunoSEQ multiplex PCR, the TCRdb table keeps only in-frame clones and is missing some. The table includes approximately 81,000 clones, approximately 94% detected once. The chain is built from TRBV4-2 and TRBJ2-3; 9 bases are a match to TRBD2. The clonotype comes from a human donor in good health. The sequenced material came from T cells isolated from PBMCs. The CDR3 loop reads CASSQVGLREGSDTQYF. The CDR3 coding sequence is TGTGCCAGCAGCCAGGTGGGCTTGCGGGAGGGGTCAGATACGCAGTATTTT.